The source of this TCR beta chain is a study of CD8 T cells in ankylosing spondylitis. Findings of the study overall: Typical of ankylosing spondylitis blood, it appeared, was a TCR beta motif of 7 or 8 highly homologous variants. Reported data indicate significant enrichment of disease-linked clones within matched ankylosing spondylitis synovial fluid.

V was pared by 4 bases and J by 2 bases, with 12 bases of the junction left unmatched. This CDR3 region has 18 residues. Per the germline V gene, CDR1 is SGDLS and CDR2 is YYNGEE. A single record per CDR3 protein comes from TCRdb applying MiXCR to the 5' RACE reads. The sample consists of hundreds of thousands of distinct CDR3 sequences, roughly 8% of them appearing once. This clonotype occurred many times. Its antigen remains unidentified. This receptor was taken from a female donor with ankylosing spondylitis or in good health (not recorded which). Material for sequencing was blood, either unsorted or a sorted T cell fraction (not recorded which). V gene TRBV9 combines with J gene TRBJ2-5; TRBD2 aligns across 12 bases. CDR3 sequence (DNA): TGTGCCAGCAGCCCTAGAGTGGGACTAGCGGGCAGGCAAGAGACCCAGTACTTC. This codes for CASSPRVGLAGRQETQYF.